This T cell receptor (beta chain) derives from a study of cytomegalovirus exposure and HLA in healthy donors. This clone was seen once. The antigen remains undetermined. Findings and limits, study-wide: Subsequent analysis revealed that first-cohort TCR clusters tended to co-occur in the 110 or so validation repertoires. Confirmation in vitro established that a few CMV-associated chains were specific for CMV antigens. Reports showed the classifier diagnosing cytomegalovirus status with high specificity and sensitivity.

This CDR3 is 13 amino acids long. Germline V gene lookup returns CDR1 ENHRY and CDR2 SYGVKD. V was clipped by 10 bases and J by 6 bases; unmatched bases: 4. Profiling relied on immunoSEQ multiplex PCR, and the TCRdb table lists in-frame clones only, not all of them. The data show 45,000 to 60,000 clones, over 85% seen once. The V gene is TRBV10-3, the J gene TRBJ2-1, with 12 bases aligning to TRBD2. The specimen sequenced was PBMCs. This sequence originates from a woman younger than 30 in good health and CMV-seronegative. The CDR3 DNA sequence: TGTGCCAGCAGGGGACTAGCGGGCAATGAGCAGTTCTTC. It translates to CASRGLAGNEQFF.